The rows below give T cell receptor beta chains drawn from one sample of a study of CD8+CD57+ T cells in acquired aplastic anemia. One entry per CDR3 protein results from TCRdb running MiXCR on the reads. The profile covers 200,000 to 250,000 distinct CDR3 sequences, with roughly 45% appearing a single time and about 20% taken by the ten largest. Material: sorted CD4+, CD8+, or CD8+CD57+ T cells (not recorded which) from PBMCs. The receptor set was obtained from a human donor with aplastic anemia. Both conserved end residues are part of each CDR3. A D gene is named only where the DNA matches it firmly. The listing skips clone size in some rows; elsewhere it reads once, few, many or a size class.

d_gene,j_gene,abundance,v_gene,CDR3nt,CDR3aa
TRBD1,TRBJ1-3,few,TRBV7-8,TGTGCCAGCAGCGTCGTAACAGGGGACTCTGGAAACACCATATATTTT,CASSVVTGDSGNTIYF
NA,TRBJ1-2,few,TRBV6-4,TGTGCCAGAGGACGTGGGGGGCTCGCTGGCTACACCTTC,CARGRGGLAGYTF
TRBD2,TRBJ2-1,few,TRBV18,TGTGCCAGCTCACCGGGACTAGCGGTCGCAGAGCAGTTCTTC,CASSPGLAVAEQFF
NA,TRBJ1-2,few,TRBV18,TGTGCCAGCTCACCCCTCGGGGGGGGGCGGTTAGATGGCTACACCTTC,CASSPLGGGRLDGYTF
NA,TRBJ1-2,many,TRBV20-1,TGCAGTGCTACCCCAGGGTCGGCGCCCGGAGCTAACTATGGCTACACCTTC,CSATPGSAPGANYGYTF
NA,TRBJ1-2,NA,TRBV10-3,TGTGCCATCAGTGAGTCGACCGGGCAGTATGGCTACACCTTC,CAISESTGQYGYTF
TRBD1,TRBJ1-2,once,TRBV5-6,TGTGCCAGCAGCTACCAGGGGGGGGATGGCTACACCTTC,CASSYQGGDGYTF
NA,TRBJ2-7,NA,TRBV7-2,TGTGCCAGCAGCTTCCCGGAATCCCCCCACGAGCAGTACTTC,CASSFPESPHEQYF
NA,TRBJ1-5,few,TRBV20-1,TGCAGTGCTAGGTCGGGCCAGCATTTT,CSARSGQHF
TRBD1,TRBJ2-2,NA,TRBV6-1,TGTGCCAGCAACCGACAGGGGGCGATCACCGGGGAGCTGTTTTTT,CASNRQGAITGELFF
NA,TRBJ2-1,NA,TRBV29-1,TGCAGCGTTGAAGTCCTCGGGGGATACAATGAGCAGTTCTTC,CSVEVLGGYNEQFF
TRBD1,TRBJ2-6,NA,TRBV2,TGTGCCGCCTCCAACCCGGGACAGGGGAGCTCTGGGGCCAACGTCCTGACTTTC,CAASNPGQGSSGANVLTF
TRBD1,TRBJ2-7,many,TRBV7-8,TGTGCCAGCAGCTTTGGGCTGGGACAGGAAAACTACGAGCAGTACTTC,CASSFGLGQENYEQYF
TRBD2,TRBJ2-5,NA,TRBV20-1,TGCAGTGCCCCTTCGGGAGGGCGAGAGACCCAGTACTTC,CSAPSGGRETQYF
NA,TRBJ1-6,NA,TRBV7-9,TGTGCCAGCAGCTTAAGCGGTGGAGACTCACCCCTCCACTTT,CASSLSGGDSPLHF
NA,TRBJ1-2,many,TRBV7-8,TGTGCCAGCAGCTTAGATTTTTCAGCTAACTATGGCTACACCTTC,CASSLDFSANYGYTF
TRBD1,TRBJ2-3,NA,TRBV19,TGTGCCAGTAGCGCCTTCGGGGGGACAGGGGATCCAGATACGCGGTATTTT,CASSAFGGTGDPDTRYF
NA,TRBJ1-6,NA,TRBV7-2,TGCGCCAGCAGCCATCCCCGGGGGACTAATTCACCCCTCCACTTT,CASSHPRGTNSPLHF
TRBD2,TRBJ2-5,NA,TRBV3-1,TGTGCCAGCAGCCAAGGGGTAGCGGGGGCCGAAGAGACCCAGTACTTC,CASSQGVAGAEETQYF
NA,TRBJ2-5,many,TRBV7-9,TGTGCCAGCAGCTTAGCGGCCCCGTTCCAAGAGACCCAGTACTTC,CASSLAAPFQETQYF
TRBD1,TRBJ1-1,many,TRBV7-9,TGTGCCAGCAGCCGACAGGGGGCGCGGACTGAAGCTTTCTTT,CASSRQGARTEAFF
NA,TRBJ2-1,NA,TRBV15,TGTGCCACCAGCAGGTCGGGACAAAGCAATGAGCAGTTCTTC,CATSRSGQSNEQFF
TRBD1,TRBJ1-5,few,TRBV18,TGTGCCAGCTCACCATTCGGGACAGGTAATAGCAATCAGCCCCAGCATTTT,CASSPFGTGNSNQPQHF
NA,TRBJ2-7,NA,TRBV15,TGTGCCACCAGCACCCTAGGGGGTGACGACGAGCAGTACTTC,CATSTLGGDDEQYF
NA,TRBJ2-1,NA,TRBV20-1,TGCAGTGCTAGACCCAATAGATTTAGCTCCTACAATGAGCAGTTCTTC,CSARPNRFSSYNEQFF
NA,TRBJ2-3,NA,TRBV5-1,TGCGCCAGCAGCGGGGGCGAATCAACGCAGTATTTT,CASSGGESTQYF
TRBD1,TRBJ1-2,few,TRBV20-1,TGCAGTGCTAGTGCAGACAGGGGGAATGGCTACACCTTC,CSASADRGNGYTF
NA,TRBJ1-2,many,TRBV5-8,TGTGCCAGCAGCTTGGCTCTGGGTAGTCGCTATGGCTACACCTTC,CASSLALGSRYGYTF
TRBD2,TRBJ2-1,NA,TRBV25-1,TGTGCCAGCAGTGAACGAAGAGGGGAGGGCAGACCCAATGAGCAGTTCTTC,CASSERRGEGRPNEQFF
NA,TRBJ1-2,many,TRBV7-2,TGTGCCAGCAGCTTAGGGACTGCTCTAACGGATGGCTACACCTTC,CASSLGTALTDGYTF
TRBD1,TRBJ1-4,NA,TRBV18,TGTGCCAGCTCACCCGGGACAGGGAATGAAAAACTGTTTTTT,CASSPGTGNEKLFF
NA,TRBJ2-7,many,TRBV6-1,TGTGCCAGCAGCGCCGGTACTAGTAGGTTGCATCCTCTGGGGTTC,CASSAGTSRLHPLGF
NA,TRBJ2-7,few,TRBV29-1,TGCAGCGTTGGCGATTACGAGCAGTACTTC,CSVGDYEQYF